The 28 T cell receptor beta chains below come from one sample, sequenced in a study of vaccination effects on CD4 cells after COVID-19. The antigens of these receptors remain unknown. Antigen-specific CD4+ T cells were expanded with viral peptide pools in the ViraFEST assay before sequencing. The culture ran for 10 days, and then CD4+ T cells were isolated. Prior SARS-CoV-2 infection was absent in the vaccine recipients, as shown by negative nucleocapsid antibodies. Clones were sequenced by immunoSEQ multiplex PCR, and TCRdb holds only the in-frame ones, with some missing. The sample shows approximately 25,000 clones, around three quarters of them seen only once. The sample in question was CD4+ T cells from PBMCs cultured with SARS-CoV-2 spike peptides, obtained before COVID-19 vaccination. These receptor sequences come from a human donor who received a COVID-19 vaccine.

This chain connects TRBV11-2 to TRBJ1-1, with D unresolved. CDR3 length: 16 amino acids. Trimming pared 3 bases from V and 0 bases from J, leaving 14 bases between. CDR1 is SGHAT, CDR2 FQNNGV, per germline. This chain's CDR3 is CASSLKFGEMNTEAFF. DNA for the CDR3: TGTGCCAGCAGCTTGAAATTCGGGGAAATGAACACTGAAGCTTTCTTT.

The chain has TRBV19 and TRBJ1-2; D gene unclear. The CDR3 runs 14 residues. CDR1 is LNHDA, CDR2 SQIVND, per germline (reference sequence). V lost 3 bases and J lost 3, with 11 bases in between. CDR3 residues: CASSMVGEYYGYTF. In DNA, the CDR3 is TGTGCCAGTAGTATGGTCGGCGAATACTATGGCTACACCTTC.

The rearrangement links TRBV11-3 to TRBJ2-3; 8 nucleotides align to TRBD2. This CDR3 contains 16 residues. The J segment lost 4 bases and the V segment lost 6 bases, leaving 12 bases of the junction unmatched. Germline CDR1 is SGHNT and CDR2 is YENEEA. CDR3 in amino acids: CASSGGSGGPSDTQYF. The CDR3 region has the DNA TGTGCCAGCAGTGGCGGGTCGGGGGGGCCATCAGATACGCAGTATTTT.

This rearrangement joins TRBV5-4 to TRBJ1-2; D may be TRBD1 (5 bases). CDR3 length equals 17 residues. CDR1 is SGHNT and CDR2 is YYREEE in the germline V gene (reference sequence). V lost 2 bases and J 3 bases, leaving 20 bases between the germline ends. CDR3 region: CASSFLTGRSYDYGYTF. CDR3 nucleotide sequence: TGTGCCAGCAGCTTTTTAACAGGACGCTCGTACGACTATGGCTACACCTTC.

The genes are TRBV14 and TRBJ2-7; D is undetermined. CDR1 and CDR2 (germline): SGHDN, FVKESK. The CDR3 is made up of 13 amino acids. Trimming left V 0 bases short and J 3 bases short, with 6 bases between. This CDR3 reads CASSQDWDYEQYF. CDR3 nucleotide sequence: TGTGCCAGCAGCCAAGATTGGGACTACGAGCAGTACTTC.

This CDR3 reads CASSGREPEIEQFF. The DNA for the CDR3 is TGCGCCAGCAGTGGACGAGAACCCGAAATTGAGCAGTTCTTC. The chain joins TRBV10-2 to TRBJ2-1, with D unresolved. Germline CDR1 is WSHSY and CDR2 is SAAADI. The CDR3 is made up of 14 amino acids. Trimming took off 4 bases at V and 9 bases at J, with 16 bases between the two ends.

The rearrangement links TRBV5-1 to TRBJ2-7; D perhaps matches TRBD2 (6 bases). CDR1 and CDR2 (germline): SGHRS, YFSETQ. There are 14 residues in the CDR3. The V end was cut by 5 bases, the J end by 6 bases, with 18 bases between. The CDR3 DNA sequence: TGCGCCAGCAGACTAGGCCTCCGGGGGACCGAGCAGTACTTC. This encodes CASRLGLRGTEQYF. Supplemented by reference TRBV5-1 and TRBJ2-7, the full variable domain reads KAGVTQTPRYLIKTRGQQVTLSCSPISGHRSVSWYQQTPGQGLQFLFEYFSETQRNKGNFPGRFSGRQFSNSRSEMNVSTLELGDSALYLCASRLGLRGTEQYFGPGTRLTVT.

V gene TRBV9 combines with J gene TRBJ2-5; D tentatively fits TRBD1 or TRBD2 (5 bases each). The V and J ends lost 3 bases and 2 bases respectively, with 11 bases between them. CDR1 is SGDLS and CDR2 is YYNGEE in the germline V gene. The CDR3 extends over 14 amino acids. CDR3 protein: CASSAGTIQETQYF. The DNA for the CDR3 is TGTGCCAGCAGCGCCGGGACCATTCAAGAGACCCAGTACTTC.

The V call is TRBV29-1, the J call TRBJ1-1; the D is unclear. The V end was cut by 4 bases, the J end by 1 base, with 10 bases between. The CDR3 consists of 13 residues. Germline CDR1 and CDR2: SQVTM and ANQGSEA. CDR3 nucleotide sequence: TGCAGCGTTGTGGAAGGATGGAACACTGAAGCTTTCTTT. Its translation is CSVVEGWNTEAFF. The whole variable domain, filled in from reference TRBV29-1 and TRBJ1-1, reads SAVISQKPSRDICQRGTSLTIQCQVDSQVTMMFWYRQQPGQSLTLIATANQGSEATYESGFVIDKFPISRPNLTFSTLTVSNMSPEDSSIYLCSVVEGWNTEAFFGQGTRLTVV.

The DNA for the CDR3 is TGTGCCAGCAGGACCGGGACGGCCAACACCGGGGAGCTGTTTTTT. Amino acid sequence: CASRTGTANTGELFF. The chain is built from TRBV9 and TRBJ2-2; possibly TRBD1 or TRBD2 for D (5 bases each). The CDR3 contains 15 residues. Germline V CDR1 and CDR2: SGDLS, YYNGEE. The V end was cut by 5 bases, the J end by 2 bases, with 13 bases between.

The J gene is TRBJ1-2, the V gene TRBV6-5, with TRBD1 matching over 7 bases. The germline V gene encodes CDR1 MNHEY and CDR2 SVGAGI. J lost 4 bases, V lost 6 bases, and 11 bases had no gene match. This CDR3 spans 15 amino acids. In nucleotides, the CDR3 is TGTGCCAGCAGGGACAGACAGGGACATTTCTATGGCTACACCTTC. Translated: CASRDRQGHFYGYTF.

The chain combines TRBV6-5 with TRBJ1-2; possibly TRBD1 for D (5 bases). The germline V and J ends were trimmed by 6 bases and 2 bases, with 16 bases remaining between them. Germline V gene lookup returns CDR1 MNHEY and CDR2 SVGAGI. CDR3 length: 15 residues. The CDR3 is CASSYRRTQNYGYTF. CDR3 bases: TGTGCCAGCAGCTATAGACGGACACAAAACTATGGCTACACCTTC.

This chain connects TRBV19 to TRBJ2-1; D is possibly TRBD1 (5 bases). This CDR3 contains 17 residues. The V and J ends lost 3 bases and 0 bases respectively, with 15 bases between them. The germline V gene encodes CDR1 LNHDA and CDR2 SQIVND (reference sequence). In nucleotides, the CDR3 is TGTGCCAGTAGTATCCCCCGACAGTCAAGCTCCTACAATGAGCAGTTCTTC. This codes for CASSIPRQSSSYNEQFF. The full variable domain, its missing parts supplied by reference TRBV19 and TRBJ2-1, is DGGITQSPKYLFRKEGQNVTLSCEQNLNHDAMYWYRQDPGQGLRLIYYSQIVNDFQKGDIAEGYSVSREKKESFPLTVTSAQKNPTAFYLCASSIPRQSSSYNEQFFGPGTRLTVL.

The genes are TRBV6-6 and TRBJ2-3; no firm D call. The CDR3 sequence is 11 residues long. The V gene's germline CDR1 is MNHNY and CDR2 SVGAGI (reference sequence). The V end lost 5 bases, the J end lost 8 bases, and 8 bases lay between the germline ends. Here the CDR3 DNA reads TGTGCCAGCAGTCCCGAGACTACGCAGTATTTT. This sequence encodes CASSPETTQYF.

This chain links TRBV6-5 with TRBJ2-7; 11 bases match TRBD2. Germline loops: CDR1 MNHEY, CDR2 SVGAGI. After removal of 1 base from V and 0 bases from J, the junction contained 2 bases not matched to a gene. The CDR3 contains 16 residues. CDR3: CASSYWGTSGSYEQYF. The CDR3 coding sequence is TGTGCCAGCAGTTACTGGGGGACTAGCGGCTCCTACGAGCAGTACTTC.

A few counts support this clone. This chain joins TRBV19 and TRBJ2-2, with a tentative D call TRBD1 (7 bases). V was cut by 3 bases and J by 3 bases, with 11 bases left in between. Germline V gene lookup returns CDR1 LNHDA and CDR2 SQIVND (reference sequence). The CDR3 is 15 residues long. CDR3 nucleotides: TGTGCCAGTAGTATCCAGGGGGGTTACACCGGGGAGCTGTTTTTT. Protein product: CASSIQGGYTGELFF.

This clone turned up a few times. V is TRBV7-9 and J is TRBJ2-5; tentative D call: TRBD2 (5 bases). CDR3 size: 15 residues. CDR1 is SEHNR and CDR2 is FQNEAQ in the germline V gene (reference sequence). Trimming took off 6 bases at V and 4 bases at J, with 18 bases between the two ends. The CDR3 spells CASRLSRVGGETQYF. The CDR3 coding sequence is TGTGCCAGCAGGCTCTCTAGAGTAGGAGGAGAGACCCAGTACTTC.

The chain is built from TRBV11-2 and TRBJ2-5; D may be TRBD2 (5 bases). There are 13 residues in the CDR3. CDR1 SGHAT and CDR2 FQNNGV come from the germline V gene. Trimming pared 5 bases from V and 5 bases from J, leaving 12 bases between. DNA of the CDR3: TGTGCCAGCAGCGCGGGCGGCGTCGAGACCCAGTACTTC. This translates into CASSAGGVETQYF.

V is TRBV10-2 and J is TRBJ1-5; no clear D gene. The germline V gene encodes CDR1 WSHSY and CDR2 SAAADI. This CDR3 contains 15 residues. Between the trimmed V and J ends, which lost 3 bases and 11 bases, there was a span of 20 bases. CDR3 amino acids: CASSEGPRLNAAQHF. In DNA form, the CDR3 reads TGCGCCAGCAGTGAAGGACCGAGGCTGAACGCAGCCCAGCATTTT.

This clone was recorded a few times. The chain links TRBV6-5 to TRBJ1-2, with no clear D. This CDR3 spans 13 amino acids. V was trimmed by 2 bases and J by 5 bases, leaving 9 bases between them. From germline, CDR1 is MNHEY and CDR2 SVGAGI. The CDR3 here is CASSYEATYGYTF. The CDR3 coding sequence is TGTGCCAGCAGTTACGAGGCCACATATGGCTACACCTTC.

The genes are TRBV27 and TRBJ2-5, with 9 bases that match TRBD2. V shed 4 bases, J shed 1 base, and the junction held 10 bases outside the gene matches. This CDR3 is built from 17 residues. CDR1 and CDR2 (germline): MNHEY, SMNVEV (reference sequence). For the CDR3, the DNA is TGTGCCAGCAGTTCCCTAGCGGGATGGGCGGTCCAAGAGACCCAGTACTTC. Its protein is CASSSLAGWAVQETQYF.

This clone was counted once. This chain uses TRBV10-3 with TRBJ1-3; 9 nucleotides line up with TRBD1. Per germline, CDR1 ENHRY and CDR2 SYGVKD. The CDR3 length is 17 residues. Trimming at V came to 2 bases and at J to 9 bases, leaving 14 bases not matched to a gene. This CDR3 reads CAISEPLTGGNRSTIYF. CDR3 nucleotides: TGTGCCATCAGTGAGCCCTTGACAGGGGGAAATCGGAGCACCATATATTTT.

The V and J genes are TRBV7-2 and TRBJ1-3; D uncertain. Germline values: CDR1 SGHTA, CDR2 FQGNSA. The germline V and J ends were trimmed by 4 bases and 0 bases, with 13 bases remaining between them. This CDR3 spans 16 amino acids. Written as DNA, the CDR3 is TGTGCCAGCAGCTCCCACTCGGTCGTCTCTGGAAACACCATATATTTT. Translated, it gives CASSSHSVVSGNTIYF.

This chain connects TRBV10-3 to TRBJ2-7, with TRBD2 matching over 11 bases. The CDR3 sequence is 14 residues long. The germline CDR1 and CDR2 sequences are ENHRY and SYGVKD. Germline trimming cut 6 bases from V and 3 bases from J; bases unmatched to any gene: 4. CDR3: CAIRDLAGGYEQYF. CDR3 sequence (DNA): TGTGCCATCAGAGACCTAGCGGGGGGCTACGAGCAGTACTTC.

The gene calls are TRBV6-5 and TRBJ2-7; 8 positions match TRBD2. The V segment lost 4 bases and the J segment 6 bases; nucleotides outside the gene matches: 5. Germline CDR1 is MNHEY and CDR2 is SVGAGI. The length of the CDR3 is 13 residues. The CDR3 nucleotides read TGTGCCAGCAGTTGGGGGACTAGGGGCGAGCAGTACTTC. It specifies CASSWGTRGEQYF.

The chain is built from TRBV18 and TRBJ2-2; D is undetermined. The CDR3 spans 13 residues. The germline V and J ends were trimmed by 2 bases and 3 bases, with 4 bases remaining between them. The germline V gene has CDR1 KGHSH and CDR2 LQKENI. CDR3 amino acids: CASSPYDTGELFF. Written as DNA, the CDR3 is TGTGCCAGCTCACCATACGACACCGGGGAGCTGTTTTTT.

The CDR3 sequence: CASSSTPPGGSSYNEQFF. Here the CDR3 DNA reads TGTGCCAGTAGTTCGACCCCCCCCGGCGGGAGCTCCTACAATGAGCAGTTCTTC. The chain joins TRBV19 to TRBJ2-1; TRBD2 agrees at 7 bases. CDR3 length: 18 amino acids. Germline-derived CDR1 and CDR2 are LNHDA and SQIVND (reference sequence). V lost 5 bases to trimming and J lost 0 bases; unmatched junction nucleotides: 13.

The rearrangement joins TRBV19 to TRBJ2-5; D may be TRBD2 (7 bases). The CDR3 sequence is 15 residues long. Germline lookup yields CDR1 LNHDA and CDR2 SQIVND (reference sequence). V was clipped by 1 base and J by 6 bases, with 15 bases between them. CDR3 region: CASSIGGGARQTQYF. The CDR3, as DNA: TGTGCCAGTAGTATAGGGGGGGGCGCGAGGCAGACCCAGTACTTC.